This T cell receptor beta chain was captured by sequencing in a study of blood T cells in healthy people across ages. The germline V gene has CDR1 SGHAT and CDR2 FQDESV (reference sequence). CDR3 length: 13 residues. Trimming took off 1 base at V and 13 bases at J, with 14 bases between the two ends. This clonotype was counted only a few times. With a J-beta primer mix and a sample-barcoded 5' primer, a second PCR ran 7 to 11 cycles. TCRdb reanalysed the 5' RACE reads using MiXCR and keeps one entry per CDR3 protein. The repertoire includes 1,100,000 or so distinct CDR3 sequences, 35% to 55% of them detected once, and under 20% sits in the top ten.

Sequenced sample: blood. The V gene is TRBV11-1, the J gene TRBJ2-1, with D possibly TRBD2 on 5 matching bases. The source is a woman aged 60-75 years in good health. Here the CDR3 reads CASSLGGPSVQFF. The CDR3 DNA reads TGTGCCAGCAGCTTAGGAGGGCCGAGCGTTCAGTTCTTC.